The source of this T cell receptor (beta chain) is a study of CD8 T cells in ankylosing spondylitis. This clonotype was counted between two and nine times. Its antigen remains unidentified. TCRdb used MiXCR to reprocess the 5' RACE reads, holding one entry per CDR3 protein. Here the sample spans 290,000 or so distinct CDR3 sequences, under 25% being singletons. General study points: Relatively scarce in peripheral blood, disease-linked clones were CD8+.

Sequences were obtained from blood, either unsorted or a sorted T cell fraction (not recorded which). This receptor was identified in a female donor with ankylosing spondylitis or in good health (not recorded which).

The CDR3 DNA is TGCGCCAGCAGATCGTTGAGCCTAGCGGACTACAATGAGCAGTTCTTC. Translation gives CASRSLSLADYNEQFF. This chain links TRBV10-1 with TRBJ2-1; 7 nucleotides match TRBD2. This CDR3 has 16 residues. V lost 6 bases, J lost 3 bases, and 11 bases stayed unmatched. The V gene's germline CDR1 is WNHNN and CDR2 SYGVQD (reference sequence).